The TCR beta chain under discussion was sequenced for a study of T-cell reconstitution after alpha-beta-depleted transplantation in children. Germline values: CDR1 DFQATT, CDR2 SNEGSKA (reference sequence). The CDR3 length is 14 residues. Trimming cost V 7 bases and J 1 base, with 13 bases left between them. It was with unique molecular identifiers that the TCRbeta library was prepared. TCRdb recomputed calls from the PCR reads with MiXCR, one row per CDR3 protein. Among about 140,000 distinct CDR3 sequences listed, about 9% were seen once. The study's findings and limits: In patients about two months after transplant, alpha-beta T cells reportedly arose from several hundred expanded graft clones.

In its sample, this clonotype was seen a few times. Its target is unknown. The sample consisted of PBMCs, mostly from graft donor cells, taken 180 days after TCRalphabeta/CD19-depleted stem cell transplant. The sequence derives from a female patient younger than 10 who had a stem cell transplant for congenital amegakaryocytic thrombocytopenia, so the T cells may come from the graft donor. V is TRBV20-1 and J is TRBJ1-4, with D possibly TRBD1 on 5 matching bases. The chain's CDR3 is CSVTVGLTNEKLFF. The CDR3 bases are TGCAGTGTGACAGTGGGCTTAACTAATGAAAAACTGTTTTTT.